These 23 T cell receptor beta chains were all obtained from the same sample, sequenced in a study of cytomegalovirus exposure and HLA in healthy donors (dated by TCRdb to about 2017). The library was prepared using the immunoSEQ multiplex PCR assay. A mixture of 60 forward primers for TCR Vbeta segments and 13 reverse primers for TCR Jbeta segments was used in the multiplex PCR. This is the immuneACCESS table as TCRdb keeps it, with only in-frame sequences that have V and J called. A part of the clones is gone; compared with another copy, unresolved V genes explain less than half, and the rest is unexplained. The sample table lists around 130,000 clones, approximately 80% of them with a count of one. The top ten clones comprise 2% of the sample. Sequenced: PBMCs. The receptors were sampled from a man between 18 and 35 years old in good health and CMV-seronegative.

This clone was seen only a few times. DNA for the CDR3: TGTGCCAGCAGTTCTCGGACAGGGAAGACTGAAGCTTTCTTT. As protein: CASSSRTGKTEAFF. V and J are TRBV27 and TRBJ1-1; 8 nucleotides match TRBD1. The CDR3 extends over 14 amino acids. The V gene end was trimmed by 4 bases and the J gene end by 5 bases; junction bases not matched to a gene: 6. Germline V gene data show CDR1 as MNHEY and CDR2 as SMNVEV (reference sequence).

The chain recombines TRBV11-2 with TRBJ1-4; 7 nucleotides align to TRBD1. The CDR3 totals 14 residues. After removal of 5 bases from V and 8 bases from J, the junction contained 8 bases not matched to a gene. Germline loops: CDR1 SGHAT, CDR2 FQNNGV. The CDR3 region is CASSRQGGNEKLFF. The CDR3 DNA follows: TGTGCCAGCAGCCGACAGGGAGGAAACGAAAAACTGTTTTTT.

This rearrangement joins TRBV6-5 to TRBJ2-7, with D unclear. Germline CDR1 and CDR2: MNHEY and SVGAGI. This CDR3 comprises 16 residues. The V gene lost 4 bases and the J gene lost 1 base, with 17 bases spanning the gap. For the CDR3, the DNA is TGTGCCAGCAGTTCCCCCCGCACCCTCCGGTCCTACGAGCAGTACTTC. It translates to CASSSPRTLRSYEQYF.

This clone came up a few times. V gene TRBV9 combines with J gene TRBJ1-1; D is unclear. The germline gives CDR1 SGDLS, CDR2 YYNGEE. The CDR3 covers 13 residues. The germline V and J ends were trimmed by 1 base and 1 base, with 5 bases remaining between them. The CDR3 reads CASSVMANTEAFF. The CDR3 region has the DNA TGTGCCAGCAGCGTAATGGCGAACACTGAAGCTTTCTTT.

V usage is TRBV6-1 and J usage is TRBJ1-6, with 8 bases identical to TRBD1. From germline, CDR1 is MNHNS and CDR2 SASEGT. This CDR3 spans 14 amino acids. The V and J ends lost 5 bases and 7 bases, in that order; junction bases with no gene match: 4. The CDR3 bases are TGTGCCAGCAGTTGGCGACAGGGGAATTCACCCCTCCACTTT. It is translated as CASSWRQGNSPLHF.

CDR3 region: CASSDGGLGTVNTEAFF. In DNA, the CDR3 is TGTGCCAGCAGTGACGGGGGTTTGGGAACGGTGAACACTGAAGCTTTCTTT. The chain is built from TRBV6-1 and TRBJ1-1; a possible D gene is TRBD1 (5 bases). Trimming shortened V by 3 bases and J by 0 bases, and 17 bases separated the two germline ends. This CDR3 has 17 amino acids. Germline CDR1 is MNHNS and CDR2 is SASEGT.

In DNA form, the CDR3 reads TGTGCCAGCAGCCAAGATCGTGCTCAGGCCCAACACGAGCAGTACTTC. This encodes CASSQDRAQAQHEQYF. The chain couples TRBV4-2 to TRBJ2-7; D gene ambiguous. Germline-derived CDR1 and CDR2 are LGHNA and YNFKEQ. The CDR3 spans 16 residues. V lost 0 bases and J 5 bases, leaving 17 bases between the germline ends.

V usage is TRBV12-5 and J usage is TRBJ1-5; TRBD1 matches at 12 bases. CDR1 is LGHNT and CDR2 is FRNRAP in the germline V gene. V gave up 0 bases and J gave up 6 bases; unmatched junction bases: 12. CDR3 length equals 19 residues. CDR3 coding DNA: TGTGCTAGTGGTTTGGTACAGGGACAGGGGGCCTATGGGGGTCAGCCCCAGCATTTT. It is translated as CASGLVQGQGAYGGQPQHF.

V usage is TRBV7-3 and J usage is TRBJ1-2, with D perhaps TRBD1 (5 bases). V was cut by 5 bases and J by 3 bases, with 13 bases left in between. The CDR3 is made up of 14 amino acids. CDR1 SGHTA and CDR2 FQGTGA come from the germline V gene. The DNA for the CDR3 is TGTGCCAGCAGCCAAGACCCGACAGACTATGGCTACACCTTC. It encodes CASSQDPTDYGYTF.

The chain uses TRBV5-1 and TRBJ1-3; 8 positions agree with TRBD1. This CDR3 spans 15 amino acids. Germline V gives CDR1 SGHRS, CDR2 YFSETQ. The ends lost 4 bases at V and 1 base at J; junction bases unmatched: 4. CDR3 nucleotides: TGCGCCAGCAGCACTTGGACAGGGTCTGGAAACACCATATATTTT. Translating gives CASSTWTGSGNTIYF.

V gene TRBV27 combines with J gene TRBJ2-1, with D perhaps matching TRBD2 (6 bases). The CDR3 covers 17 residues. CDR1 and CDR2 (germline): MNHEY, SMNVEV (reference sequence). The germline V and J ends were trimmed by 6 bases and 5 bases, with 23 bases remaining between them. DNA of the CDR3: TGTGCCAGCAGACTCCGAATAGCGGTAGCCTCTAACAATGAGCAGTTCTTC. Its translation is CASRLRIAVASNNEQFF.

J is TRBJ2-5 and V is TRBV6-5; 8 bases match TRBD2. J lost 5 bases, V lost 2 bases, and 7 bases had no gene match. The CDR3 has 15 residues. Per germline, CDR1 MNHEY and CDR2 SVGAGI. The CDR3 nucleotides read TGTGCCAGCAGTTACAGTAGCGGGGAATGGGAGACCCAGTACTTC. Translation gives CASSYSSGEWETQYF.

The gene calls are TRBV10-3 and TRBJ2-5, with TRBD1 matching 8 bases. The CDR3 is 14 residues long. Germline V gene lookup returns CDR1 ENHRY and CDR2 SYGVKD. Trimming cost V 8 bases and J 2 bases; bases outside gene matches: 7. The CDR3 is CAIRQGAGQETQYF. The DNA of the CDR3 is TGTGCCATCCGGCAGGGGGCTGGTCAAGAGACCCAGTACTTC.

The CDR3 DNA is TGTGCCAGCAGTTACGAGGCAGGGGGACACAATGAGCAGTTCTTC. This codes for CASSYEAGGHNEQFF. This chain uses TRBV6-5 with TRBJ2-1; 7 bases line up with TRBD1. V lost 2 bases, J lost 5 bases, and 6 bases stayed unmatched. From germline, CDR1 is MNHEY and CDR2 SVGAGI. The CDR3 is made up of 15 amino acids.

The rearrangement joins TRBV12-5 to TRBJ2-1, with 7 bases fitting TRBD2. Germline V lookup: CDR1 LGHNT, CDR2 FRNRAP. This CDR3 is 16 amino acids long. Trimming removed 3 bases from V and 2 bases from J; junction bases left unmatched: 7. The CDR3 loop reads CASGLGWTSTYNEQFF. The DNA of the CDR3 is TGTGCTAGTGGTTTAGGTTGGACTAGTACCTACAATGAGCAGTTCTTC.

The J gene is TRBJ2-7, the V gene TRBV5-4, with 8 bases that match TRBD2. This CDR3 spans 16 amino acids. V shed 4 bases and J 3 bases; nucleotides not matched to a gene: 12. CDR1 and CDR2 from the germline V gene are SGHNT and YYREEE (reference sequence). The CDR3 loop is CASSPTEGLELYEQYF. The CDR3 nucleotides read TGTGCCAGCAGCCCCACCGAGGGACTAGAGCTCTACGAGCAGTACTTC.

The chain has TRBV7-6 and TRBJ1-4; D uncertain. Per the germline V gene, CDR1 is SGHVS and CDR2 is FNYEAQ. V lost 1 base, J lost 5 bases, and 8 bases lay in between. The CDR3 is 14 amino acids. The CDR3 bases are TGTGCCAGCAGCTTAGGGGAGAGGAATGAAAAACTGTTTTTT. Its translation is CASSLGERNEKLFF.

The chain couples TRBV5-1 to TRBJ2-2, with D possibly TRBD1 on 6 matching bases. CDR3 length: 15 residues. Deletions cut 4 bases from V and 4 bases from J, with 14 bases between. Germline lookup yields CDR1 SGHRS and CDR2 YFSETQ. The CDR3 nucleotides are TGCGCCAGCAGCGGCAGGGGAAAAGGCACCGGGGAGCTGTTTTTT. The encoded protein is CASSGRGKGTGELFF.

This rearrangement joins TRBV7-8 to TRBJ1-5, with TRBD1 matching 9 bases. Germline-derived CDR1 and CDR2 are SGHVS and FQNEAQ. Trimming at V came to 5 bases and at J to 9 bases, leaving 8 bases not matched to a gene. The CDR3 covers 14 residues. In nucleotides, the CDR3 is TGTGCCAGCAGCGTGGGACAGGGAAGGGGGCCCCAGCATTTT. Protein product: CASSVGQGRGPQHF.

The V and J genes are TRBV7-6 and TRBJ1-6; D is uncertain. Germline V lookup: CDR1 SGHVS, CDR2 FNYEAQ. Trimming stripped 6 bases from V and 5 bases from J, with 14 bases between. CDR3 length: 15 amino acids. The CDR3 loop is CASRQVATNNSPLHF. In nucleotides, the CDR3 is TGTGCCAGCAGACAAGTAGCGACCAATAATTCACCCCTCCACTTT.

CDR3 in amino acids: CASRGLAGVLSSYNEQFF. The CDR3 coding sequence is TGTGCCAGCAGGGGACTAGCGGGAGTTCTAAGCTCCTACAATGAGCAGTTCTTC. V gene TRBV7-8 combines with J gene TRBJ2-1; 14 bases match TRBD2. The germline V gene encodes CDR1 SGHVS and CDR2 FQNEAQ. The CDR3 extends over 18 amino acids. V dropped 6 bases and J dropped 0; count of bases not matched to a gene: 7.

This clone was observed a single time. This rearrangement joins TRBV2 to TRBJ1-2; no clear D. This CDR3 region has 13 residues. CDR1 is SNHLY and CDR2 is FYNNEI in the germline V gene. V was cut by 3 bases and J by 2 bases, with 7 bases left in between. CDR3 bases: TGTGCCAGCAGTGATTCAGCGAACTATGGCTACACCTTC. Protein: CASSDSANYGYTF. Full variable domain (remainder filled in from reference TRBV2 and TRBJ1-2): EPEVTQTPSHQVTQMGQEVILRCVPISNHLYFYWYRQILGQKVEFLVSFYNNEISEKSEIFDDQFSVERPDGSNFTLKIRSTKLEDSAMYFCASSDSANYGYTFGSGTRLTVV.

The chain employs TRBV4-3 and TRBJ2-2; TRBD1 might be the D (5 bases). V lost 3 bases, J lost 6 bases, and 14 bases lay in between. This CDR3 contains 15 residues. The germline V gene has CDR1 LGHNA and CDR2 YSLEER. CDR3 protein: CASSHSAGFAGELFF. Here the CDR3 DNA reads TGCGCCAGCAGCCACTCGGCAGGGTTCGCCGGGGAGCTGTTTTTT.